These 7 T cell receptor beta chains were sequenced from one sample in a study of lymphopenia after photon versus proton radiotherapy. The protocol was immunoSEQ multiplex PCR, while the TCRdb copy is restricted to in-frame clones and leaves out a portion. The data show roughly 30,000 clones, 94% seen once. This sample comprised peripheral blood, obtained from a patient treated with photon-based radiotherapy. These receptors were obtained from a woman aged 45-60 years with cholangiocarcinoma.

V is TRBV7-9 and J is TRBJ1-2; D possibly corresponds to TRBD1 (5 bases). CDR1 and CDR2 (germline): SEHNR, FQNEAQ (reference sequence). Between the trimmed V and J ends, which lost 1 base and 6 bases, there was a span of 6 bases. The length of the CDR3 is 12 residues. CDR3 sequence reads: CASSLGGDGYTF. CDR3 DNA: TGTGCCAGCAGCTTAGGGGGGGATGGCTACACCTTC.

V and J are TRBV27 and TRBJ2-2; 12 positions match TRBD1. V lost 5 bases and J lost 6; bases outside the gene matches: 10. Per germline, CDR1 MNHEY and CDR2 SMNVEV (reference sequence). The CDR3 spans 17 residues. The CDR3 DNA follows: TGTGCCAGCAGTGCCATAGGGGACAGGGGGCGCGCCGGGGAGCTGTTTTTT. This gives the protein CASSAIGDRGRAGELFF.

This sequence joins TRBV7-8 and TRBJ2-5, with 8 bases fitting TRBD2. Per germline, CDR1 SGHVS and CDR2 FQNEAQ. This CDR3 is built from 16 residues. With V trimmed by 5 bases and J by 5 bases, 13 bases remained unmatched. The CDR3 is CASSQIRALAEETQYF. In nucleotides, the CDR3 is TGTGCCAGCAGCCAGATCCGGGCACTAGCGGAGGAGACCCAGTACTTC.

The gene calls are TRBV6-5 and TRBJ1-1; TRBD1 might be the D (5 bases). Looked up from germline, CDR1 is MNHEY and CDR2 is SVGAGI. The CDR3 is 14 residues long. The V gene lost 7 bases and the J gene lost 1 base, with 13 bases spanning the gap. The CDR3 nucleotides read TGTGCCAGCAAAGTACTTGGGGGGAACACTGAAGCTTTCTTT. It translates to CASKVLGGNTEAFF.

The V call is TRBV5-4, the J call TRBJ2-3, with D possibly matching TRBD1 (7 bases). This CDR3 region has 16 residues. Trimming left V 6 bases short and J 0 bases short, with 17 bases between. The germline V gene has CDR1 SGHNT and CDR2 YYREEE (reference sequence). The CDR3 DNA follows: TGTGCCAGCATCCAGGAGGGGGCCCCTAGCACAGATACGCAGTATTTT. Translating gives CASIQEGAPSTDTQYF.

J is TRBJ2-7 and V is TRBV6-4; 12 bases match TRBD1. Germline lookup yields CDR1 MRHNA and CDR2 SNTAGT. The length of the CDR3 is 15 residues. J gave up 4 bases and V 5 bases, and 6 bases lay outside the gene matches. CDR3 region: CASSLGTGGAYEQYF. Written as DNA, the CDR3 is TGTGCCAGCAGTCTCGGGACAGGGGGCGCGTACGAGCAGTACTTC.

CDR3 nucleotide sequence: TGTGCCAGCAGCTTAGTACGCGGGGGAAAGTCGGGCTATGGCTACACCTTC. This sequence encodes CASSLVRGGKSGYGYTF. The gene calls are TRBV7-2 and TRBJ1-2, with D possibly being TRBD1 (5 bases). Germline V lookup: CDR1 SGHTA, CDR2 FQGNSA. V lost 1 base to trimming and J lost 4 bases, with 19 bases between them. The CDR3 sequence is 17 residues long.